These T cell receptor beta chains were read from a single sample in a study of blood T cell repertoires in COVID-19. Libraries were prepared by immunoSEQ multiplex PCR; TCRdb keeps only in-frame clonotypes and omits some of them. Here the sample spans about 70,000 clones, about four fifths being singletons. The sample consisted of peripheral blood. Receptors were obtained from a woman in her fifties or sixties with acute or convalescent COVID-19. CDR3s include the opening cysteine and the closing phenylalanine or tryptophan. Each record gives: D gene, V gene, clone size, J gene, CDR3 DNA, CDR3 protein. The D gene is left open where the match is weak. Rows give clone size only sometimes, using once, few, many, or a class for an expanded clone.

TRBD1	TRBV7-9	.	TRBJ2-5	TGTGCCAGCAGCTTAGGGACAGGGCCTTTTGTGACCCAGTACTTC	CASSLGTGPFVTQYF
TRBD1	TRBV24-1	few	TRBJ2-2	TGTGCCACCAGTGACCCATCCAAGGGGGCGGGTTATACCGGGGAGCTGTTTTTT	CATSDPSKGAGYTGELFF
TRBD1	TRBV7-9	.	TRBJ2-7	TGTGCCATCGAGGGACAGGGCATGTTCGAGCAGTACTTC	CAIEGQGMFEQYF
TRBD1	TRBV11-2	few	TRBJ2-4	TGTGCCAGCAGCCCACGGACAGGGGATGTAAACATTCAGTACTTC	CASSPRTGDVNIQYF
.	TRBV6-6	.	TRBJ2-2	TGTGCCAGCATCACGAGCGGGTCCTCGAACACCGGGGAGCTGTTTTTT	CASITSGSSNTGELFF
TRBD1	TRBV5-8	.	TRBJ1-5	TGTGCCAGCAGCTTGAGGACAGGGAGGAATCAGCCCCAGCATTTT	CASSLRTGRNQPQHF
.	TRBV12-3/TRBV12-4	.	TRBJ1-3	TGTGCCTCAGGCGCTGGAAACACCATATATTTT	CASGAGNTIYF
TRBD1	TRBV18	.	TRBJ1-2	TGTGCCAGCTCACCAGAGACAGGGAGCCGTGGCTACACCTTC	CASSPETGSRGYTF
.	TRBV7-5	.	TRBJ2-1	TGTGCCAGAAGCTTAGCGAACTGGGGACTAGCTGCCTACAATGAGCAGTTCTTC	CARSLANWGLAAYNEQFF
TRBD2	TRBV4-2	.	TRBJ2-5	TGTGCCAGCAGCCCTAGCGGGGGCGAGACCCAGTACTTC	CASSPSGGETQYF
.	TRBV5-1	.	TRBJ2-5	TGCGCCAGTGGGACACTGTACCAAGAGACCCAGTACTTC	CASGTLYQETQYF
TRBD1	TRBV28	.	TRBJ1-5	TGTGCCACCCAGACAGGGGGTTGGAGCAATCAGCCCCAGCATTTT	CATQTGGWSNQPQHF
TRBD1	TRBV12-5	.	TRBJ1-4	TGTGCTAGTGGTTTGGGGGTCGGACAGGCCGAAAAACTGTTTTTT	CASGLGVGQAEKLFF
.	TRBV13	many	TRBJ1-2	TGTGCCAGCAGCTTAACCCAGGGGAGTGGCTACACCTTC	CASSLTQGSGYTF
TRBD2	TRBV28	.	TRBJ2-1	TGTGCCAGCAGCCCTAGCGGGGGGTCCAGGTACCGTGAGCAGTTCTTC	CASSPSGGSRYREQFF
.	TRBV5-1	.	TRBJ1-2	TGCGCCAGCAGCTCCTACTATCCACAGGGAAACTATGGCTACACCTTC	CASSSYYPQGNYGYTF
TRBD2	TRBV5-1	.	TRBJ2-7	TGCGCCAGCAGCCTTTCGGGGGGGCGATCCTACGAGCAGTACTTC	CASSLSGGRSYEQYF
.	TRBV6-5	.	TRBJ1-2	TGTGCCAGCAGTTACTCAGGCAAGGGGGACTATGGCTACACCTTC	CASSYSGKGDYGYTF
TRBD2	TRBV5-4	.	TRBJ2-3	TGTGCCAGCAGCTTGGGGGCGGCTAGCGGGTATACAGATACGCAGTATTTT	CASSLGAASGYTDTQYF
TRBD1	TRBV19	.	TRBJ2-4	TGTGCCAGTAGTTTTGACGGGACAGGGCTAAACATTCAGTACTTC	CASSFDGTGLNIQYF
TRBD1	TRBV5-1	.	TRBJ2-2	TGCGCCAGCACTCCCGGGACAGGGTTAGGCGGGGAGCTGTTTTTT	CASTPGTGLGGELFF
.	TRBV3-1/TRBV3-2	.	TRBJ1-2	TGTGCCAGCAGCCAAGGGGCCCAGGGTGGCTACACCTTC	CASSQGAQGGYTF